These 5 T cell receptor beta chains share one sample of origin, sequenced in a study of PD-L1 blockade in urothelial cancer. Sequenced by immunoSEQ multiplex PCR; TCRdb stores in-frame clones only, minus some. Of tens of thousands of clones listed, about 86% are singletons. Specimen: PBMCs, collected around atezolizumab (anti-PD-L1) treatment. Every receptor here comes from a man in his sixties with urothelial cancer.

A few counts support this clone. V usage is TRBV28 and J usage is TRBJ2-1, with 11 nucleotides matching TRBD1. The CDR3 spans 17 residues. The V gene's germline CDR1 is MDHEN and CDR2 SYDVKM. After removal of 6 bases from V and 4 bases from J, the junction contained 11 bases not matched to a gene. The CDR3: CASRTLDRGHLYNEQFF. The CDR3 DNA is TGTGCCAGCAGAACATTGGACAGGGGGCATTTGTACAATGAGCAGTTCTTC.

V is TRBV7-9 and J is TRBJ2-7, with D tentatively TRBD2 (6 bases). This CDR3 region has 16 residues. Looked up from germline, CDR1 is SEHNR and CDR2 is FQNEAQ (reference sequence). Between the trimmed V and J ends, which lost 7 bases and 0 bases, there was a span of 19 bases. The CDR3 is CASTRGGASGSYEQYF. CDR3 DNA sequence: TGTGCCAGCACCCGGGGCGGGGCAAGTGGCTCCTACGAGCAGTACTTC.

The chain has TRBV7-8 and TRBJ2-7; TRBD2 matches 8 bases. From germline, CDR1 is SGHVS and CDR2 FQNEAQ. This CDR3 spans 14 amino acids. V lost 5 bases to trimming and J lost 3 bases; unmatched junction nucleotides: 6. The CDR3 DNA follows: TGTGCCAGCAGCCCTTCGGGGGGGGGCTACGAGCAGTACTTC. Translating gives CASSPSGGGYEQYF.

The CDR3 DNA reads TGCGCCAGCAGCTTGGAGGCGGGATTTGGCACTGAAGCTTTCTTT. Residues: CASSLEAGFGTEAFF. The V gene is TRBV5-1, the J gene TRBJ1-1; D uncertain. This CDR3 has 15 amino acids. V dropped 0 bases and J dropped 4 bases, with 13 bases sitting between them. Germline lookup yields CDR1 SGHRS and CDR2 YFSETQ.

This clone was recorded only once. This chain uses TRBV7-2 with TRBJ1-5, with no clear D. Germline loops: CDR1 SGHTA, CDR2 FQGNSA. V dropped 1 base and J dropped 0 bases, with 10 bases sitting between them. This CDR3 contains 16 residues. CDR3 protein: CASSLGQVYSNQPQHF. In DNA form, the CDR3 reads TGTGCCAGCAGCTTAGGCCAGGTATATAGCAATCAGCCCCAGCATTTT.